A selection of T cell receptor beta chains follows, all from one sample in a study of PD-L1 blockade in urothelial cancer. Some clones are missing from TCRdb's copy, which holds only in-frame ones; the method was immunoSEQ multiplex PCR. The sample holds some 30,000 clones; 79% are singletons and the top ten take around 3.1%. The specimen comprised PBMCs, sampled around atezolizumab (anti-PD-L1) treatment. These receptors came from a man between 70 and 80 years old with urothelial cancer. CDR3s include the opening cysteine and the closing phenylalanine or tryptophan. Fields, in order: V gene, clone size, CDR3 length, D gene, J gene, CDR3 DNA, CDR3 protein. D genes are given only for firm matches. Expanded clones are given a class, and other clones once, few, many or no size at all.

V gene: TRBV5-1; clone size: NA; CDR3 length: 14; D gene: NA; J gene: TRBJ2-5; CDR3 DNA: TGCGCCAGCAGCTTGGCCGTCGGCCAAGAGACCCAGTACTTC; CDR3 protein: CASSLAVGQETQYF
V gene: TRBV7-9; clone size: NA; CDR3 length: 14; D gene: NA; J gene: TRBJ2-1; CDR3 DNA: TGTGCCAGCAGCGTCCTACTAGAGACCAATGAGCAGTTCTTC; CDR3 protein: CASSVLLETNEQFF
V gene: TRBV4-2; clone size: once; CDR3 length: 15; D gene: TRBD1; J gene: TRBJ1-2; CDR3 DNA: TGTGCCAGCAGCCAAACTAGACAGGGAATAGAGGGCTACACCTTC; CDR3 protein: CASSQTRQGIEGYTF
V gene: TRBV11-3; clone size: NA; CDR3 length: 17; D gene: TRBD1; J gene: TRBJ2-1; CDR3 DNA: TGTGCCAGCAGCCTAACACAGGGGTCGGGATCCTACAATGAGCAGTTCTTC; CDR3 protein: CASSLTQGSGSYNEQFF
V gene: TRBV19; clone size: NA; CDR3 length: 14; D gene: NA; J gene: TRBJ2-5; CDR3 DNA: TGTGCCAGTAGTATAACAGGTTTCCAAGAGACCCAGTACTTC; CDR3 protein: CASSITGFQETQYF
V gene: TRBV19; clone size: NA; CDR3 length: 16; D gene: NA; J gene: TRBJ1-5; CDR3 DNA: TGTGCCAGTAGTGTCGGCGAACAGGGAAGCAATCAGCCCCAGCATTTT; CDR3 protein: CASSVGEQGSNQPQHF
V gene: TRBV7-9; clone size: NA; CDR3 length: 15; D gene: TRBD1; J gene: TRBJ1-1; CDR3 DNA: TGTGCCAGCAGCCCAATCCGACAGGGGGACACTGAAGCTTTCTTT; CDR3 protein: CASSPIRQGDTEAFF
V gene: TRBV5-1; clone size: NA; CDR3 length: 14; D gene: NA; J gene: TRBJ2-7; CDR3 DNA: TGCGCCAGCAGCCTGGTGGGGGCAGGGAACGTGCAGTACTTC; CDR3 protein: CASSLVGAGNVQYF
V gene: TRBV7-9; clone size: once; CDR3 length: 14; D gene: TRBD2; J gene: TRBJ2-7; CDR3 DNA: TGTGCCAGCAGCTTCCTAGCGGGGGTCGGCGAGCAGTACTTC; CDR3 protein: CASSFLAGVGEQYF
V gene: TRBV18; clone size: NA; CDR3 length: 13; D gene: NA; J gene: TRBJ1-2; CDR3 DNA: TGTGCCAGCTCACCCGCAGCTAACTATGGCTACACCTTC; CDR3 protein: CASSPAANYGYTF
V gene: TRBV6-4; clone size: NA; CDR3 length: 17; D gene: TRBD1; J gene: TRBJ2-3; CDR3 DNA: TGTGCCAGCCTTCTTCCGGAGAACAGGGGGCGAACAGATACGCAGTATTTT; CDR3 protein: CASLLPENRGRTDTQYF
V gene: TRBV5-6; clone size: NA; CDR3 length: 15; D gene: TRBD1; J gene: TRBJ1-2; CDR3 DNA: TGTGCCAGCAGTCAAGGACAGGGGGCGCCTTCTGGCTACACCTTC; CDR3 protein: CASSQGQGAPSGYTF
V gene: TRBV6-1; clone size: NA; CDR3 length: 13; D gene: TRBD2; J gene: TRBJ2-7; CDR3 DNA: TGTGCCAGCAGTGGAGGGGAGGGGTACGAGCAGTACTTC; CDR3 protein: CASSGGEGYEQYF
V gene: TRBV7-3; clone size: NA; CDR3 length: 15; D gene: NA; J gene: TRBJ2-1; CDR3 DNA: TGTGCCAGCAGCAACGGGAGAGGGGGGGTCGATGAGCAGTTCTTC; CDR3 protein: CASSNGRGGVDEQFF
V gene: TRBV6-4; clone size: NA; CDR3 length: 13; D gene: NA; J gene: TRBJ2-1; CDR3 DNA: TGTGCCAGCACCAAAATGAGGGATAATGAGCAGTTCTTC; CDR3 protein: CASTKMRDNEQFF
V gene: TRBV5-1; clone size: few; CDR3 length: 14; D gene: NA; J gene: TRBJ2-3; CDR3 DNA: TGCGCCAGCAGCTTTCAGGGGCCCCCAGATACGCAGTATTTT; CDR3 protein: CASSFQGPPDTQYF
V gene: TRBV7-8; clone size: NA; CDR3 length: 16; D gene: TRBD1; J gene: TRBJ1-5; CDR3 DNA: TGTGCCAGCAGCCAGGTTCGGGACAGGTCTAGGCAGCCCCAGCATTTT; CDR3 protein: CASSQVRDRSRQPQHF
V gene: TRBV5-5; clone size: NA; CDR3 length: 14; D gene: NA; J gene: TRBJ2-3; CDR3 DNA: TGTGTCAGCAGCTTGGACGGGAATGGGGATACGCAGTATTTT; CDR3 protein: CVSSLDGNGDTQYF
V gene: TRBV7-2; clone size: NA; CDR3 length: 15; D gene: NA; J gene: TRBJ2-7; CDR3 DNA: TGTGCCAGCAGCTTAGGCGGGCAGACCACCTACGAGCAGTACTTC; CDR3 protein: CASSLGGQTTYEQYF
V gene: TRBV19; clone size: NA; CDR3 length: 15; D gene: TRBD1; J gene: TRBJ2-2; CDR3 DNA: TGTGCCAGTATGAGGATAGGGGGCGGTGGCGGGGAGCTGTTTTTT; CDR3 protein: CASMRIGGGGGELFF
V gene: TRBV7-8; clone size: once; CDR3 length: 18; D gene: TRBD2; J gene: TRBJ2-5; CDR3 DNA: TGTGCCAGCAGCCCCGGGACTAGCGGGGGGATTTACCAAGAGACCCAGTACTTC; CDR3 protein: CASSPGTSGGIYQETQYF
V gene: TRBV13; clone size: NA; CDR3 length: 16; D gene: NA; J gene: TRBJ2-3; CDR3 DNA: TGTGCCAGCAGCTTAGGAGCAGACAGGTGGTCAGATACGCAGTATTTT; CDR3 protein: CASSLGADRWSDTQYF
V gene: TRBV4-3; clone size: NA; CDR3 length: 14; D gene: NA; J gene: TRBJ2-1; CDR3 DNA: TGCGCCAGCAGCCAAGCCACTTTATACAATGAGCAGTTCTTC; CDR3 protein: CASSQATLYNEQFF
V gene: TRBV7-8; clone size: NA; CDR3 length: 20; D gene: NA; J gene: TRBJ2-6; CDR3 DNA: TGTGCCAGCAGCTCTCACCTCAGCACAGGGCGCGCCGCCGGGGCCAACGTCCTGACTTTC; CDR3 protein: CASSSHLSTGRAAGANVLTF
V gene: TRBV2; clone size: NA; CDR3 length: 13; D gene: NA; J gene: TRBJ2-7; CDR3 DNA: TGTGCCAGCAGTGACGGCACGGGCTACGAGCAGTACTTC; CDR3 protein: CASSDGTGYEQYF
V gene: TRBV27; clone size: NA; CDR3 length: 18; D gene: TRBD1; J gene: TRBJ1-2; CDR3 DNA: TGTGCCAGCAGTTTATCCACAGGGGGATGGGTGTTCGAATCTGGCTACACCTTC; CDR3 protein: CASSLSTGGWVFESGYTF
V gene: TRBV28; clone size: NA; CDR3 length: 11; D gene: NA; J gene: TRBJ1-2; CDR3 DNA: TGTGCCAGCAAGAAGAGCTATGGCTACACCTTC; CDR3 protein: CASKKSYGYTF
V gene: TRBV9; clone size: few; CDR3 length: 13; D gene: NA; J gene: TRBJ2-3; CDR3 DNA: TGTGCCAGCAGCCCGAGGGAATCAGATACGCAGTATTTT; CDR3 protein: CASSPRESDTQYF
V gene: TRBV19; clone size: NA; CDR3 length: 14; D gene: NA; J gene: TRBJ2-1; CDR3 DNA: TGTGCCAGTAGTAGGGGGGAATCCTACAATGAGCAGTTCTTC; CDR3 protein: CASSRGESYNEQFF
V gene: TRBV19; clone size: NA; CDR3 length: 16; D gene: TRBD1; J gene: TRBJ1-1; CDR3 DNA: TGTGCCAGTAGTGCCCGGACAGGGAATGGGAACACTGAAGCTTTCTTT; CDR3 protein: CASSARTGNGNTEAFF
V gene: TRBV7-6; clone size: NA; CDR3 length: 13; D gene: NA; J gene: TRBJ1-1; CDR3 DNA: TGTGCCAGCAGCCGCTATAGTAACACTGAAGCTTTCTTT; CDR3 protein: CASSRYSNTEAFF
V gene: TRBV19; clone size: NA; CDR3 length: 18; D gene: TRBD1; J gene: TRBJ2-2; CDR3 DNA: TGTGCCAGTAGTATCAGGGCAGGGGGCACCATGGGCACCGGGGAGCTGTTTTTT; CDR3 protein: CASSIRAGGTMGTGELFF
V gene: TRBV6-6; clone size: few; CDR3 length: 16; D gene: TRBD1; J gene: TRBJ2-1; CDR3 DNA: TGTGCCAGCAAGCCGACAGGGAAAGTGACCTACAATGAGCAGTTCTTC; CDR3 protein: CASKPTGKVTYNEQFF
V gene: TRBV4-1; clone size: NA; CDR3 length: 15; D gene: TRBD2; J gene: TRBJ2-7; CDR3 DNA: TGCGCCAGCAGCCAAGCGACTAGCGCCCACTACGAGCAGTACTTC; CDR3 protein: CASSQATSAHYEQYF
V gene: TRBV5-1; clone size: NA; CDR3 length: 17; D gene: TRBD1; J gene: TRBJ1-1; CDR3 DNA: TGCGCCAGCAGCTTGACGGGACAGGGGGTGAAGAACACTGAAGCTTTCTTT; CDR3 protein: CASSLTGQGVKNTEAFF
V gene: TRBV5-1; clone size: NA; CDR3 length: 14; D gene: TRBD1; J gene: TRBJ2-7; CDR3 DNA: TGCGCCAGCAGCTCGACAGGGGGCTCCTACGAGCAGTACTTC; CDR3 protein: CASSSTGGSYEQYF
V gene: TRBV6-5; clone size: NA; CDR3 length: 13; D gene: NA; J gene: TRBJ2-3; CDR3 DNA: TGTGCCAGCGTAGCCCTCCTCACAGATACGCAGTATTTT; CDR3 protein: CASVALLTDTQYF
V gene: TRBV5-1; clone size: NA; CDR3 length: 12; D gene: NA; J gene: TRBJ2-1; CDR3 DNA: TGCGCCAGCAGCTTAGGTACGGGGAAGCAGTTCTTC; CDR3 protein: CASSLGTGKQFF
V gene: TRBV21-1; clone size: NA; CDR3 length: 14; D gene: NA; J gene: TRBJ1-5; CDR3 DNA: TGTGCCAGCCCCCCCAGGGGCGCCCATCAGCCCCAGCATTTT; CDR3 protein: CASPPRGAHQPQHF
V gene: TRBV18; clone size: NA; CDR3 length: 15; D gene: TRBD1; J gene: TRBJ1-5; CDR3 DNA: TGTGCCAGCTCACTTGCCGGGACAGGGAATCAGCCCCAGCATTTT; CDR3 protein: CASSLAGTGNQPQHF
V gene: TRBV4-3; clone size: NA; CDR3 length: 15; D gene: NA; J gene: TRBJ2-1; CDR3 DNA: TGCGCCAGCAGCCAAGGGTGGGATGGGACTTTGGGGCAGTTCTTC; CDR3 protein: CASSQGWDGTLGQFF
V gene: TRBV7-2; clone size: NA; CDR3 length: 15; D gene: NA; J gene: TRBJ1-3; CDR3 DNA: TGTGCCAGCAGCCCGGGGGGTTTGGGTGGAAACACCATATATTTT; CDR3 protein: CASSPGGLGGNTIYF
V gene: TRBV29-1; clone size: NA; CDR3 length: 14; D gene: TRBD1; J gene: TRBJ1-2; CDR3 DNA: TGCAGCGTTCGGGACAGGGGAAAGGGGGATGGCTACACCTTC; CDR3 protein: CSVRDRGKGDGYTF
V gene: TRBV5-4; clone size: NA; CDR3 length: 15; D gene: TRBD1; J gene: TRBJ2-5; CDR3 DNA: TGTGCCAGCAGCTTGAGGACAGGGGGCGAAGAGACCCAGTACTTC; CDR3 protein: CASSLRTGGEETQYF
V gene: TRBV27; clone size: NA; CDR3 length: 16; D gene: TRBD1; J gene: TRBJ1-2; CDR3 DNA: TGTGCCAGCAGTCTCCGCGGGACAGCCATAAACTATGGCTACACCTTC; CDR3 protein: CASSLRGTAINYGYTF
V gene: TRBV7-2; clone size: NA; CDR3 length: 13; D gene: NA; J gene: TRBJ1-2; CDR3 DNA: TGTGCCAGCAGCGTAACAGGGCCTCCTGGCTACACCTTC; CDR3 protein: CASSVTGPPGYTF
V gene: TRBV9; clone size: NA; CDR3 length: 13; D gene: NA; J gene: TRBJ2-2; CDR3 DNA: TGTGCCAGCAGCACGACAGTCACCGGGGAGCTGTTTTTT; CDR3 protein: CASSTTVTGELFF
V gene: TRBV7-9; clone size: NA; CDR3 length: 13; D gene: NA; J gene: TRBJ1-2; CDR3 DNA: TGTGCCAGCAGCTTCGCAGGGGCCTATGGCTACACCTTC; CDR3 protein: CASSFAGAYGYTF
V gene: TRBV5-1; clone size: NA; CDR3 length: 16; D gene: NA; J gene: TRBJ2-2; CDR3 DNA: TGCGCCAGCAGTATTGGGCAGGGACTGTACACCGGGGAGCTGTTTTTT; CDR3 protein: CASSIGQGLYTGELFF
V gene: TRBV7-9; clone size: few; CDR3 length: 15; D gene: NA; J gene: TRBJ1-5; CDR3 DNA: TGTGCCAGCAGCTTAGGCGGTAGTAGCAATCAGCCCCAGCATTTT; CDR3 protein: CASSLGGSSNQPQHF